This TCR beta chain was captured by sequencing in a study of T cells after yellow fever vaccination. For TCR, cDNA came from 5'RACE template switching, which added a universal primer site and UMIs. TCRdb itself ran the 5' RACE reads through MiXCR, one entry per CDR3 protein. Among some 80,000 distinct CDR3 sequences listed, 13% were seen once. Study-wide results and caveats: The secondary T-cell response peaked on day 5, not day 15, but was weaker. CD4 and CD8 compartments shared a small share of clonotypes. The study re-detected most primary-vaccination clones after the booster (approximately 96% CD4, around 89% CD8).

Looked up from germline, CDR1 is SQVTM and CDR2 is ANQGSEA. V was clipped by 4 bases and J by 11 bases; unmatched bases: 4. CDR3 size: 10 residues. The chain employs TRBV29-1 and TRBJ1-1; 7 bases fit TRBD1. This sequence originates from a man between 18 and 29 years old who received the YFV17D yellow fever vaccine. The sample in question was CD8+ T cells not binding an NS4B(214-222) dextramer, sorted from PBMCs, obtained 21 days after the first yellow fever vaccination. The CDR3 loop reads CSVGDSPAFF. DNA of the CDR3: TGCAGCGTTGGGGACAGTCCCGCTTTCTTT.